Listed below are T cell receptor beta chains from one sample, sequenced in a study of blood T cell repertoires in COVID-19. Profiling relied on immunoSEQ multiplex PCR, and the TCRdb table lists in-frame clones only, not all of them. This sample has some 110,000 clones, with over 75% found just once. What was sequenced was peripheral blood. The origin of the receptors is a man aged 50 or older with acute or convalescent COVID-19. Both conserved end residues are part of each CDR3. Each record gives: J gene, D gene, clone size, V gene, CDR3 protein, CDR3 DNA. D genes are given only for firm matches. Size is omitted from some rows. Given values are once, few, many or a class for expanded clones.

J gene: TRBJ2-7
D gene: -
clone size: -
V gene: TRBV5-1
CDR3 protein: CASSLDRSYEQYF
CDR3 DNA: TGCGCCAGCAGCTTGGACAGGTCCTACGAGCAGTACTTC

J gene: TRBJ2-5
D gene: TRBD2
clone size: -
V gene: TRBV5-8
CDR3 protein: CASSPGLAGSETQYF
CDR3 DNA: TGTGCCAGCAGCCCCGGACTAGCGGGGAGCGAGACCCAGTACTTC

J gene: TRBJ2-7
D gene: -
clone size: few
V gene: TRBV5-1
CDR3 protein: CASSPIGAYEQYF
CDR3 DNA: TGCGCCAGCAGCCCGATAGGAGCATACGAGCAGTACTTC

J gene: TRBJ2-3
D gene: -
clone size: -
V gene: TRBV24-1
CDR3 protein: CATSDTGLSTDTQYF
CDR3 DNA: TGTGCCACCAGTGATACGGGACTCAGCACAGATACGCAGTATTTT

J gene: TRBJ2-1
D gene: TRBD2
clone size: -
V gene: TRBV6-5
CDR3 protein: CATEILAGGPNEQFF
CDR3 DNA: TGTGCCACCGAAATTCTAGCGGGAGGGCCTAATGAGCAGTTCTTC

J gene: TRBJ1-2
D gene: TRBD1
clone size: -
V gene: TRBV7-8
CDR3 protein: CASSPTGVDGYTF
CDR3 DNA: TGTGCCAGCAGCCCGACAGGGGTCGATGGCTACACCTTC

J gene: TRBJ2-2
D gene: TRBD2
clone size: -
V gene: TRBV2
CDR3 protein: CASSPSGNTGELFF
CDR3 DNA: TGTGCCAGCAGCCCTAGCGGGAACACCGGGGAGCTGTTTTTT

J gene: TRBJ1-4
D gene: -
clone size: -
V gene: TRBV25-1
CDR3 protein: CASSEYLVNEKLFF
CDR3 DNA: TGTGCCAGCAGTGAATATCTAGTTAATGAAAAACTGTTTTTT

J gene: TRBJ1-2
D gene: -
clone size: few
V gene: TRBV4-1
CDR3 protein: CASSQVQAYGYTF
CDR3 DNA: TGCGCCAGCAGCCAAGTTCAGGCCTATGGCTACACCTTC

J gene: TRBJ2-7
D gene: -
clone size: -
V gene: TRBV5-1
CDR3 protein: CASSPRDSSYEQYF
CDR3 DNA: TGCGCCAGCAGCCCGCGGGACAGCTCCTACGAGCAGTACTTC

J gene: TRBJ1-4
D gene: -
clone size: few
V gene: TRBV5-6
CDR3 protein: CASSLARVDKEKLFF
CDR3 DNA: TGTGCCAGCAGCTTGGCCAGGGTAGACAAAGAAAAACTGTTTTTT

J gene: TRBJ1-6
D gene: -
clone size: few
V gene: TRBV5-6
CDR3 protein: CASSLYHNSPLHF
CDR3 DNA: TGTGCCAGCAGCTTGTATCATAATTCACCCCTCCACTTT

J gene: TRBJ1-3
D gene: -
clone size: -
V gene: TRBV5-4
CDR3 protein: CASSLYGGNTIYF
CDR3 DNA: TGTGCCAGCAGCTTGTATGGGGGGAACACCATATATTTT

J gene: TRBJ2-5
D gene: TRBD1
clone size: -
V gene: TRBV9
CDR3 protein: CASSIPTGGGETQYF
CDR3 DNA: TGTGCCAGCAGCATCCCGACAGGGGGCGGAGAGACCCAGTACTTC

J gene: TRBJ2-2
D gene: -
clone size: -
V gene: TRBV4-1
CDR3 protein: CASSQDPGTGELFF
CDR3 DNA: TGCGCCAGCAGCCAAGATCCAGGGACCGGGGAGCTGTTTTTT

J gene: TRBJ2-3
D gene: TRBD2
clone size: -
V gene: TRBV6-1
CDR3 protein: CASSVGLAAFTDTQYF
CDR3 DNA: TGTGCCAGCAGTGTTGGGCTAGCGGCATTCACAGATACGCAGTATTTT

J gene: TRBJ2-3
D gene: TRBD2
clone size: -
V gene: TRBV5-4
CDR3 protein: CASSDTSGGATQYF
CDR3 DNA: TGTGCCAGCAGCGACACTAGCGGGGGGGCAACGCAGTATTTT

J gene: TRBJ2-7
D gene: -
clone size: -
V gene: TRBV20-1
CDR3 protein: CSASDRSFYEQYF
CDR3 DNA: TGCAGTGCTAGTGACAGGTCTTTCTACGAGCAGTACTTC

J gene: TRBJ2-7
D gene: -
clone size: -
V gene: TRBV18
CDR3 protein: CATAPRETYEQYF
CDR3 DNA: TGTGCCACCGCGCCCAGGGAAACCTACGAGCAGTACTTC

J gene: TRBJ2-7
D gene: -
clone size: -
V gene: TRBV18
CDR3 protein: CASSPFTGAYEQYF
CDR3 DNA: TGTGCCAGCTCACCATTTACAGGAGCCTACGAGCAGTACTTC

J gene: TRBJ2-5
D gene: -
clone size: once
V gene: TRBV3-1/TRBV3-2
CDR3 protein: CASSQDGGEETQYF
CDR3 DNA: TGTGCCAGCAGCCAAGATGGCGGGGAGGAGACCCAGTACTTC

J gene: TRBJ1-1
D gene: TRBD1
clone size: -
V gene: TRBV5-1
CDR3 protein: CASSPGQGRNTEAFF
CDR3 DNA: TGCGCCAGCAGCCCGGGACAGGGTCGGAACACTGAAGCTTTCTTT

J gene: TRBJ2-7
D gene: TRBD2
clone size: -
V gene: TRBV29-1
CDR3 protein: CSGIAGSPEEQYF
CDR3 DNA: TGCAGCGGCATAGCGGGGTCACCAGAGGAGCAGTACTTC

J gene: TRBJ1-6
D gene: TRBD1
clone size: -
V gene: TRBV2
CDR3 protein: CASMYRGQYNSPLHF
CDR3 DNA: TGTGCCAGCATGTATAGGGGACAGTATAATTCACCCCTCCACTTT

J gene: TRBJ2-1
D gene: TRBD2
clone size: -
V gene: TRBV18
CDR3 protein: CASSPGTSREQFF
CDR3 DNA: TGTGCCAGCTCACCAGGGACTAGCCGTGAGCAGTTCTTC

J gene: TRBJ1-5
D gene: -
clone size: -
V gene: TRBV19
CDR3 protein: CASSTKGGALDQPQHF
CDR3 DNA: TGTGCCAGTAGTACAAAGGGGGGGGCCTTGGATCAGCCCCAGCATTTT

J gene: TRBJ2-1
D gene: TRBD2
clone size: -
V gene: TRBV4-2
CDR3 protein: CASSQEVVKRGDNEQFF
CDR3 DNA: TGTGCCAGCAGCCAAGAGGTGGTCAAGCGGGGCGACAATGAGCAGTTCTTC

J gene: TRBJ2-1
D gene: TRBD1
clone size: -
V gene: TRBV5-6
CDR3 protein: CASSLGQGDEQFF
CDR3 DNA: TGTGCCAGCAGCTTGGGACAGGGGGATGAGCAGTTCTTC

J gene: TRBJ1-5
D gene: -
clone size: few
V gene: TRBV24-1
CDR3 protein: CATSDTQGVVDQPQHF
CDR3 DNA: TGTGCCACCAGTGATACACAAGGGGTGGTGGATCAGCCCCAGCATTTT

J gene: TRBJ1-2
D gene: TRBD1
clone size: -
V gene: TRBV28
CDR3 protein: CASSLWRTGLGYTF
CDR3 DNA: TGTGCCAGCAGTTTATGGAGGACAGGTCTAGGCTACACCTTC

J gene: TRBJ1-1
D gene: -
clone size: once
V gene: TRBV11-2
CDR3 protein: CASSQAGYTEAFF
CDR3 DNA: TGTGCCAGCAGCCAGGCCGGATACACTGAAGCTTTCTTT

J gene: TRBJ2-7
D gene: -
clone size: -
V gene: TRBV2
CDR3 protein: CASRDRGPRYEQYF
CDR3 DNA: TGTGCCAGCAGGGATCGTGGGCCCCGGTACGAGCAGTACTTC

J gene: TRBJ2-7
D gene: TRBD1
clone size: few
V gene: TRBV19
CDR3 protein: CASSRDRISSYEQYF
CDR3 DNA: TGTGCCAGTAGCCGGGACAGGATAAGCTCCTACGAGCAGTACTTC

J gene: TRBJ2-4
D gene: -
clone size: few
V gene: TRBV5-4
CDR3 protein: CASSFRGLAKNIQYF
CDR3 DNA: TGTGCCAGCAGCTTCCGGGGGTTGGCCAAAAACATTCAGTACTTC

J gene: TRBJ2-7
D gene: -
clone size: -
V gene: TRBV28
CDR3 protein: CASTPPQMSYEQYF
CDR3 DNA: TGTGCCAGCACCCCACCACAGATGTCCTACGAGCAGTACTTC

J gene: TRBJ1-5
D gene: -
clone size: -
V gene: TRBV15
CDR3 protein: CATGRDPGFNQPQHF
CDR3 DNA: TGTGCCACCGGCAGAGATCCGGGGTTCAATCAGCCCCAGCATTTT

J gene: TRBJ2-5
D gene: -
clone size: -
V gene: TRBV16
CDR3 protein: CASSQAETQYF
CDR3 DNA: TGTGCCAGCAGCCAAGCGGAGACCCAGTACTTC

J gene: TRBJ1-5
D gene: TRBD1
clone size: once
V gene: TRBV2
CDR3 protein: CASRGTGGFLGQPQHF
CDR3 DNA: TGTGCCAGCAGAGGGACAGGGGGCTTTTTAGGTCAGCCCCAGCATTTT

J gene: TRBJ2-3
D gene: -
clone size: -
V gene: TRBV10-3
CDR3 protein: CAARGRVGTDTQYF
CDR3 DNA: TGTGCCGCAAGGGGCAGGGTGGGCACAGATACGCAGTATTTT

J gene: TRBJ2-1
D gene: TRBD2
clone size: -
V gene: TRBV5-1
CDR3 protein: CASSATSGYNEQFF
CDR3 DNA: TGCGCCAGCAGCGCGACTAGCGGGTACAATGAGCAGTTCTTC

J gene: TRBJ1-5
D gene: TRBD1
clone size: -
V gene: TRBV19
CDR3 protein: CASSGTGGNQPQHF
CDR3 DNA: TGTGCCAGTAGCGGGACAGGGGGGAATCAGCCCCAGCATTTT

J gene: TRBJ2-3
D gene: -
clone size: -
V gene: TRBV4-2
CDR3 protein: CASSQDGREDTQYF
CDR3 DNA: TGTGCCAGCAGCCAAGACGGTCGTGAAGATACGCAGTATTTT

J gene: TRBJ2-7
D gene: TRBD1
clone size: few
V gene: TRBV7-8
CDR3 protein: CASSLDETGVFYEQYF
CDR3 DNA: TGTGCCAGCAGCTTAGATGAGACAGGGGTCTTCTACGAGCAGTACTTC

J gene: TRBJ1-6
D gene: -
clone size: few
V gene: TRBV5-1
CDR3 protein: CASSLEAENSPLHF
CDR3 DNA: TGCGCCAGCAGCTTGGAAGCCGAAAATTCACCCCTCCACTTT

J gene: TRBJ1-6
D gene: -
clone size: -
V gene: TRBV4-1
CDR3 protein: CASSQDSPAGRKFHF
CDR3 DNA: TGCGCCAGCAGCCAAGATAGTCCGGCTGGGAGGAAGTTCCACTTT

J gene: TRBJ2-7
D gene: TRBD2
clone size: -
V gene: TRBV7-8
CDR3 protein: CASSSRLAGGLSSYEQYF
CDR3 DNA: TGTGCCAGCAGCTCAAGACTAGCGGGAGGCCTGAGCTCCTACGAGCAGTACTTC

J gene: TRBJ2-7
D gene: TRBD1
clone size: -
V gene: TRBV19
CDR3 protein: CASSTIRDRDSEQYF
CDR3 DNA: TGTGCCAGTAGTACTATCCGGGACAGGGACTCCGAGCAGTACTTC

J gene: TRBJ2-5
D gene: TRBD2
clone size: -
V gene: TRBV7-2
CDR3 protein: CASSLGAGRVQETQYF
CDR3 DNA: TGTGCCAGCAGCTTAGGAGCGGGGAGGGTCCAAGAGACCCAGTACTTC

J gene: TRBJ1-5
D gene: TRBD1
clone size: -
V gene: TRBV19
CDR3 protein: CASSIGQGVNQPQHF
CDR3 DNA: TGTGCCAGTAGTATAGGACAGGGGGTCAATCAGCCCCAGCATTTT